This T cell receptor (beta chain) was captured by sequencing in a study of T cell repertoires in cytomegalovirus infection. Study-wide context: Recently identified HLA-C-restricted CMV epitopes and well-studied HLA-B-restricted CMV epitopes were used by the study. The public TCR beta signatures pointed to both CMV infection and matching HLA type. Whole-study results and caveats: Carriage of CMV together with the relevant HLA was identifiable through cumulative public TCR beta family frequency. Clonotypes of TCR beta that were HLA-C-restricted and CMV-specific dominated the ex vivo response.

With 3 bases removed from V and 0 bases from J, the gap between germline ends came to 17 bases. This CDR3 region has 18 residues. Points on this clonotype: Its antigen is not known.

MiXCR was run by TCRdb on the reads, yielding one entry per CDR3 protein. The data show about 770,000 distinct CDR3 sequences, about 28% seen once. The TCR was taken from a human donor in good health (CMV status not recorded). Some clones in this sample may be carry-over from other donors' samples. This material consisted of cultured CD8+ T cells from PBMCs, taken from culture after CMV antigen stimulation. This sequence joins TRBV12-3 or TRBV12-4 and TRBJ2-2, with D tentatively TRBD2 (5 bases). DNA for the CDR3: TGTGCCAGCAGTTTCTCGAGTCTAGCTCCGGCGAACACCGGGGAGCTGTTTTTT. It yields the protein CASSFSSLAPANTGELFF.